This is a list of T cell receptor beta chains from one sample in a study of PD-1 blockade in mismatch repair-deficient tumors. Repertoires were generated with immunoSEQ multiplex PCR, while TCRdb's copy carries only in-frame clones and drops some. The sample includes roughly 110,000 clones, about 80% of them seen just once. This specimen consisted of peripheral blood, obtained 60 weeks after starting pembrolizumab. These TCRs come from an adult with mismatch repair-deficient cancer. Both conserved end residues are part of each CDR3. A D gene is named only where the DNA matches it firmly. Clone size is given for some rows only: seen once, a few or many times, or a class if the clone is expanded.

>.|.|TRBV30|TRBJ1-2
TGTGCCTGGAGAGTGGGAGGGGGCTACACCTTC
CAWRVGGGYTF
>TRBD1|.|TRBV27|TRBJ2-7
TGTGCCAGCAGCCCCCGGACAGGTAGCTCCTACGAGCAGTACTTC
CASSPRTGSSYEQYF
>.|.|TRBV11-2|TRBJ1-1
TGTGCCAGCAGCCGGACCGGCGATGAAGCTTTCTTT
CASSRTGDEAFF
>.|few|TRBV5-4|TRBJ2-2
TGTGCCAGCAGCTTTGAAAACGGGGAGCTGTTTTTT
CASSFENGELFF
>TRBD2|.|TRBV5-1|TRBJ2-1
TGCGCCAGCAGCTTAGGGACTAGCGGGGGGCCATACAATGAGCAGTTCTTC
CASSLGTSGGPYNEQFF
>.|.|TRBV5-6|TRBJ1-4
TGTGCCAGCAGCTTGGAGACTAATGAAAAACTGTTTTTT
CASSLETNEKLFF
>TRBD1|.|TRBV29-1|TRBJ1-1
TGCAGCGTGACCCGACAGGGGATAATGAACACTGAAGCTTTCTTT
CSVTRQGIMNTEAFF
>TRBD1|.|TRBV5-4|TRBJ1-1
TGTGCCAGCAGCCAGACAGGGGTTTCCACTGAAGCTTTCTTT
CASSQTGVSTEAFF
>.|few|TRBV9|TRBJ2-2
TGTGCCAGCAGCGGGACAGTTACCGGGGAGCTGTTTTTT
CASSGTVTGELFF
>.|.|TRBV7-2|TRBJ1-4
TGTGCCAGCAGCTTGGGAGGGGATAGTGAAAAACTGTTTTTT
CASSLGGDSEKLFF
>TRBD1|.|TRBV7-9|TRBJ1-3
TGTGCCAGCAGCTTTACAGGGGGCTCTGGAAACACCATATATTTT
CASSFTGGSGNTIYF
>TRBD1|medium-sized|TRBV10-3|TRBJ1-5
TGTGCCATCACCCCGGACAGGTATCAGCCCCAGCATTTT
CAITPDRYQPQHF
>.|.|TRBV11-3|TRBJ1-3
TGTGCCAGCAGACGGACAGTGGCGAACACCATATATTTT
CASRRTVANTIYF
>TRBD2|.|TRBV9|TRBJ2-7
TGTGCCAGCAGCGCGACTAGCGGAACCTACGAGCAGTACTTC
CASSATSGTYEQYF
>TRBD1|.|TRBV6-1|TRBJ2-1
TGTGCCAGCAGTGCGATGACAGGGGCCTTTGGGGAGCAGTTCTTC
CASSAMTGAFGEQFF
>.|once|TRBV4-2|TRBJ2-1
TGTGCCAGCAGCCAACCAGACAGTATCTACAATGAGCAGTTCTTC
CASSQPDSIYNEQFF
>.|few|TRBV6-5|TRBJ2-1
TGTGCCAGCAGTTACGGATCGGGAAGCGAGCAGTTCTTC
CASSYGSGSEQFF
>.|.|TRBV5-1|TRBJ1-3
TGCGCCAGCAGGCAACTAGGACGGGGCTCTGGAAACACCATATATTTT
CASRQLGRGSGNTIYF
>TRBD1|once|TRBV13|TRBJ1-4
TGTGCCAGCAGCCTCGGACAGGGGGCTGAAAAACTGTTTTTT
CASSLGQGAEKLFF
>TRBD2|few|TRBV30|TRBJ2-7
TGTGCCTGGAGTGTCGGGGGGAGGACATCGGCCTACGAGCAGTACTTC
CAWSVGGRTSAYEQYF
>.|.|TRBV2|TRBJ2-7
TGTGCCAGCAGTCCGGAACGCGGTGAAGAGCAGTACTTC
CASSPERGEEQYF
>TRBD1|.|TRBV6-6|TRBJ2-1
TGTGCCAGCGGAGGACAGGGGAATGAGCAGTTCTTC
CASGGQGNEQFF
>.|.|TRBV5-6|TRBJ2-1
TGTGCCAGCAGCTTGGGGAGCGCGAATGAGCAGTTCTTC
CASSLGSANEQFF
>.|.|TRBV7-6|TRBJ1-1
TGTGCCAGCAGCTCGGGAGTTGGGACTGAAGCTTTCTTT
CASSSGVGTEAFF
>.|.|TRBV4-3|TRBJ2-3
TGCGCCAGCAGCCATTTCGTAAATACAGATACGCAGTATTTT
CASSHFVNTDTQYF
>.|.|TRBV30|TRBJ2-1
TGTGCCTGGAGTAAGAACTTCAATGAGCAGTTCTTC
CAWSKNFNEQFF
>TRBD1|.|TRBV19|TRBJ2-1
TGTGCCAGTAGTGCGGGACAGGGTCTCGATGAGCAGTTCTTC
CASSAGQGLDEQFF
>.|.|TRBV5-5|TRBJ2-7
TGTGCCAGCAGCTTCGGATTCTCCTACGAGCAGTACTTC
CASSFGFSYEQYF
>.|few|TRBV12-5|TRBJ1-5
TGTGCTAGTGGTTTTAGTAGGGGCGGTCAGCCCCAGCATTTT
CASGFSRGGQPQHF
>.|.|TRBV7-2|TRBJ1-3
TGTGCCAGCAGCCTACTCGGCTCTGGAAACACCATATATTTT
CASSLLGSGNTIYF